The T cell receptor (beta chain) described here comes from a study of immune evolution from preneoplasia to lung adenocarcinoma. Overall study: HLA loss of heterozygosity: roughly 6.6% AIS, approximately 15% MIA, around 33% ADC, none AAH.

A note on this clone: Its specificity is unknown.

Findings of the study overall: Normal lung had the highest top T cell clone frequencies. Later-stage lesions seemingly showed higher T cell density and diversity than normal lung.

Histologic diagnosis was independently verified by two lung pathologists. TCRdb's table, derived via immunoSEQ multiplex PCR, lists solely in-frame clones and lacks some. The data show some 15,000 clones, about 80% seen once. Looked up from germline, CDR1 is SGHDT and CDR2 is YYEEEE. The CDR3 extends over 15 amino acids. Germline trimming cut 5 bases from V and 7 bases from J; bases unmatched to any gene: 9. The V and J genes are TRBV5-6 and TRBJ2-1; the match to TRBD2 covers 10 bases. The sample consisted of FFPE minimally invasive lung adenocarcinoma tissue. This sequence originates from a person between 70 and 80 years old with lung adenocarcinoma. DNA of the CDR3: TGTGCCAGCAGGCCACTTAGCGGGAGGACAAATGAGCAGTTCTTC. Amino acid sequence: CASRPLSGRTNEQFF.